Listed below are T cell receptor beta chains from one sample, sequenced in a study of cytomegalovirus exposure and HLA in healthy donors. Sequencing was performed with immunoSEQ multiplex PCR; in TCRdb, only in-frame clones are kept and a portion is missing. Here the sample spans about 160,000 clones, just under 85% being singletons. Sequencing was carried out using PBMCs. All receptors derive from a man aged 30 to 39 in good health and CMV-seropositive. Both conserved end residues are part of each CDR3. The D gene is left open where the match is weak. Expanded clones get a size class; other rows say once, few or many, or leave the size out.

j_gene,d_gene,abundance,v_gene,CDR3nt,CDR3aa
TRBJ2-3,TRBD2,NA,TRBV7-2,TGTGCCAGCAGCTTAGCAGCGGGACCCAGCACAGATACGCAGTATTTT,CASSLAAGPSTDTQYF
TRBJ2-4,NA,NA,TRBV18,TGTGCCAGCTCACCACAACGCGCCGAAAACATTCAGTACTTC,CASSPQRAENIQYF
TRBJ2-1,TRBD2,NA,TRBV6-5,TGTGCCAGCAGGAACACGGGGGGCTCCTACAATGAGCAGTTCTTC,CASRNTGGSYNEQFF
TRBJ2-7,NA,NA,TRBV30,TGTGCCTGGAGTCCTACCCCCTACGAGCAGTACTTC,CAWSPTPYEQYF
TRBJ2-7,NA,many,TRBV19,TGTGCCAGTGCGGCGGGTCCCACTTACGAGCAGTACTTC,CASAAGPTYEQYF
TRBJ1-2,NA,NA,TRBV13,TGTGCCAGCAGCTTTCGGGACACGGAGACCTCTAACTATGGCTACACCTTC,CASSFRDTETSNYGYTF
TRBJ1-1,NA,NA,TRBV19,TGTGCCAGTACCCATGGCGGGGGCGGGACTGAAGCTTTCTTT,CASTHGGGGTEAFF
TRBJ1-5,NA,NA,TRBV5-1,TGCGCCAGCAGCTTGGGGGACCGGGGGGGCAATCAGCCCCAGCATTTT,CASSLGDRGGNQPQHF
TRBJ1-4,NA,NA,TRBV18,TGTGCCAGCTCACCTCGGGAACCGAGAAAACTGTTTTTT,CASSPREPRKLFF
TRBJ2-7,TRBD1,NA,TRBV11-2,TGTGCCAGCAGCTTGGTTCGAGCGGACAGGGGTTACGAGCAGTACTTC,CASSLVRADRGYEQYF
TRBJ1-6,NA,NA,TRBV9,TGTGCCAGCAGCGTAGAAGAGACAGAGGCCGTTAGGACCCTCCACTTT,CASSVEETEAVRTLHF
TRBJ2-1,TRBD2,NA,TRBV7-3,TGTGCCAGCAGCTTAGTTTTAGGGGCGGGGGAAGACAATGAGCAGTTCTTC,CASSLVLGAGEDNEQFF
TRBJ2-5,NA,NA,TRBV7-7,TGTGCTAGCAGCTTATTGCGGGACAGACAAGAGACCCAGTACTTC,CASSLLRDRQETQYF
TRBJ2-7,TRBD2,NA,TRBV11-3,TGTGCCAGCAGCCATCGACTAGCGGGGGGGGTCGGCGAGCAGTACTTC,CASSHRLAGGVGEQYF
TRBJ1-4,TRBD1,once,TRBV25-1,TGTGCCAGCGTGGGCAGGGGGTTACCTAATGAAAAACTGTTTTTT,CASVGRGLPNEKLFF
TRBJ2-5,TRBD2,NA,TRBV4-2,TGTGCCAGCAGCCAAGGCATATTAGCGGGGGGACAAGAGACCCAGTACTTC,CASSQGILAGGQETQYF
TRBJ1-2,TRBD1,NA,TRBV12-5,TGTGCTAGTGGTTTCCGGGACAGCTCTAGTTACACCTTC,CASGFRDSSSYTF
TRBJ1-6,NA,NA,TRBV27,TGTGCCAGCAGTGACCGGGACTATTCACCCCTCCACTTT,CASSDRDYSPLHF
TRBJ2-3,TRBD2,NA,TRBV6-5,TGTGCCAGCAATATAGCGGGGGGGCAGGGAGATACGCAGTATTTT,CASNIAGGQGDTQYF
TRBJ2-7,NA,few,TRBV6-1,TGTGCCAGCAGAAGGCGGTCAGAAGGCGAGCAGTACTTC,CASRRRSEGEQYF
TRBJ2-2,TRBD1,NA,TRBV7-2,TGTGCCAGCAGGTGGACAGGGTCGGACACCGGGGAGCTGTTTTTT,CASRWTGSDTGELFF
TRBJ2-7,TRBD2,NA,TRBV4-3,TGCGCCAGCAGCCCACAGCGGGCTAGCGGGGGTTACGAGCAGTACTTC,CASSPQRASGGYEQYF
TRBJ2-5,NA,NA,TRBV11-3,TGTGCCAGCAGCCCGTCTGAGGGGGGGGAGACCCAGTACTTC,CASSPSEGGETQYF
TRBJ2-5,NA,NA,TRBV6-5,TGTGCCAGCAGTTCCGGTCTTTGGGGCCCAGAGACCCAGTACTTC,CASSSGLWGPETQYF
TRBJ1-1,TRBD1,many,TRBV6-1,TGTGCCAGCAGGACAGGGTTGAACACTGAAGCTTTCTTT,CASRTGLNTEAFF
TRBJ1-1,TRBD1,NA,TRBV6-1,TGTGCCAGCAGTGAAAGGACAGGGGTTAAAGCTTTCTTT,CASSERTGVKAFF
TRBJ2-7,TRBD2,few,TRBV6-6,TGTGCCAGCAGACGACTAGCGTCCTACGAGCAGTACTTC,CASRRLASYEQYF